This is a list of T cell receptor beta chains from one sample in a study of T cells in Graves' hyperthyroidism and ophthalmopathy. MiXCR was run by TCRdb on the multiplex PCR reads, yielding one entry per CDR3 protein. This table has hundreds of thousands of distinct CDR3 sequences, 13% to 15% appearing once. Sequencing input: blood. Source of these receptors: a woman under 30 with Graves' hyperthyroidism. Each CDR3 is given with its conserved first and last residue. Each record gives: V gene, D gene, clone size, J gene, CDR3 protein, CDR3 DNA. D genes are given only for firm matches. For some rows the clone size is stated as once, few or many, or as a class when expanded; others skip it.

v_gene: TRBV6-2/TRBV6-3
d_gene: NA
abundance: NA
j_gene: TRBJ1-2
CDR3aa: CASTGGYGYTF
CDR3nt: TGTGCCAGCACTGGGGGCTATGGCTACACCTTC

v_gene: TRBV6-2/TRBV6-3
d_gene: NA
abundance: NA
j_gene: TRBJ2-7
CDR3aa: CATSGESGAYEQYF
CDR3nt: TGTGCCACCTCCGGCGAGAGCGGTGCCTACGAGCAGTACTTC

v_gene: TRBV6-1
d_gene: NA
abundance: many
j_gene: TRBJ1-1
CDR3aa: CASSSGRETEAFF
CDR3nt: TGTGCCAGCAGTTCTGGGCGAGAGACTGAAGCTTTCTTT

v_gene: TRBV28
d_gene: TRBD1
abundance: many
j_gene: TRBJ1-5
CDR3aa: CASRPSTGQGQPQHF
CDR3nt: TGTGCCAGCAGGCCCTCGACAGGGCAGGGTCAGCCCCAGCATTTT

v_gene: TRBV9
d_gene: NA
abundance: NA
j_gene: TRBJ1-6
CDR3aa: CASSVVGNSPLHF
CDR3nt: TGTGCCAGCAGCGTAGTGGGGAATTCACCCCTCCACTTT

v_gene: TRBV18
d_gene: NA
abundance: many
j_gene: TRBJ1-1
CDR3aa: CASSPWTELEAFF
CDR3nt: TGTGCCAGCTCACCATGGACAGAACTTGAAGCTTTCTTT

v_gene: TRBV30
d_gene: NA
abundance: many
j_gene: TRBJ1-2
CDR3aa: CAWDTGHTANYGYTF
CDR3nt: TGTGCCTGGGATACAGGCCACACAGCTAACTATGGCTACACCTTC

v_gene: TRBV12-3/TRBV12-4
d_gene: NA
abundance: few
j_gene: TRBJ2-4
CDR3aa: CASTKNWGVKNIQYF
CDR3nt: TGTGCCAGCACAAAAAATTGGGGAGTCAAAAACATTCAGTACTTC

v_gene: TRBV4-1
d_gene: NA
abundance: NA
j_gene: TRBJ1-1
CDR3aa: CASSRNRGDTEAFF
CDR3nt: TGCGCCAGCAGCCGGAACAGAGGAGACACTGAAGCTTTCTTT

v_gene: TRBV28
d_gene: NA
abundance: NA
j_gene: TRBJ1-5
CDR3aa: CASSAFKGDNQPQHF
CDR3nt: TGTGCCAGCAGCGCCTTTAAAGGGGACAATCAGCCCCAGCATTTT

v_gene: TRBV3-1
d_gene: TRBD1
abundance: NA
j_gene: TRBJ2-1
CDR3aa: CASSEGQGVRGQFF
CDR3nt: TGTGCCAGCAGCGAAGGACAGGGCGTGAGAGGGCAGTTCTTC

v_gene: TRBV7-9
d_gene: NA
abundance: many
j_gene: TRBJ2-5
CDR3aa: CASSRGPISGETQYF
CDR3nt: TGTGCCAGCAGCCGGGGACCGATATCCGGGGAGACCCAGTACTTC

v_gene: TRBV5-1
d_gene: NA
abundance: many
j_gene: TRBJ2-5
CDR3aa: CASSLGSVERETQYF
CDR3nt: TGCGCCAGCAGCTTGGGGAGCGTGGAGCGAGAGACCCAGTACTTC

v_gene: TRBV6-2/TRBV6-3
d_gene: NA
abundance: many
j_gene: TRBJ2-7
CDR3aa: CASSPNRANYEQYF
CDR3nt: TGTGCCAGCAGTCCGAACCGGGCTAACTACGAGCAGTACTTC

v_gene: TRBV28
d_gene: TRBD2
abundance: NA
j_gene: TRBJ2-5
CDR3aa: CASSLDRLAGQETQYF
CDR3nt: TGTGCCAGCAGTTTGGATAGGCTAGCGGGACAAGAGACCCAGTACTTC

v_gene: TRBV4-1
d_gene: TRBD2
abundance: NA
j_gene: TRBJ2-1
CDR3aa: CASSQDGGAPSGIYNEQFF
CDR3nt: TGCGCCAGCAGCCAAGATGGGGGGGCGCCTAGCGGGATCTACAATGAGCAGTTCTTC

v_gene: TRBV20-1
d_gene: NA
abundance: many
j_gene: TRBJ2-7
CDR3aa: CSALDTPSGYEQYF
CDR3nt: TGCAGTGCCCTGGACACTCCCTCGGGCTACGAGCAGTACTTC

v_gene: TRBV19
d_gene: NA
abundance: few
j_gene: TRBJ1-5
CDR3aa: CASSIDQVRDRQPQHF
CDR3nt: TGTGCCAGTAGTATAGATCAGGTCAGGGATCGACAGCCCCAGCATTTT

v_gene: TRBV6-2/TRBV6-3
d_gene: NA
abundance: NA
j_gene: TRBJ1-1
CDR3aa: CASSYWPGNTEAFF
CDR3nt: TGTGCCAGCAGTTACTGGCCAGGTAACACTGAAGCTTTCTTT

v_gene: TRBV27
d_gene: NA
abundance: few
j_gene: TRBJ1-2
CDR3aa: CASSLSQPTRMTAAVYGYTF
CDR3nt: TGTGCCAGCAGTTTATCACAGCCGACCCGAATGACAGCGGCTGTCTATGGCTACACCTTC

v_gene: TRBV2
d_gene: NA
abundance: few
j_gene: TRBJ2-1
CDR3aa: CASSEIGSLSGQFF
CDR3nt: TGTGCCAGCAGTGAAATTGGAAGCCTTTCTGGGCAGTTCTTC

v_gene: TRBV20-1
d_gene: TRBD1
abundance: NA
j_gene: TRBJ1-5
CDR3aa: CSARETGTGGNGNQPQHF
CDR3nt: TGCAGTGCTAGGGAGACCGGGACAGGGGGCAACGGCAATCAGCCCCAGCATTTT

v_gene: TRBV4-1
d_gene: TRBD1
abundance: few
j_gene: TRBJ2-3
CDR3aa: CASGSPGGLNTDTQYF
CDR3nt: TGCGCCAGCGGAAGCCCAGGGGGCCTAAACACAGATACGCAGTATTTT

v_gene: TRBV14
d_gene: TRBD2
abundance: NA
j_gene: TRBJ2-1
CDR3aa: CASSPHGLAGGSSSYNEQFF
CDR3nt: TGTGCCAGCAGCCCCCACGGACTAGCGGGAGGGTCGAGCTCCTACAATGAGCAGTTCTTC

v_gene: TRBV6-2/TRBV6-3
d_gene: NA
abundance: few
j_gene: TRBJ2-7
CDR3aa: CASSSYRTETYEQYF
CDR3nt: TGTGCCAGCAGTTCATATCGGACAGAAACCTACGAGCAGTACTTC

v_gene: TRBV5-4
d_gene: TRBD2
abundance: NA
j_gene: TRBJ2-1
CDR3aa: CASSLGLAVYNEQSF
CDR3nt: TGTGCCAGCAGCTTGGGACTAGCGGTTTACAATGAGCAGTCCTTC

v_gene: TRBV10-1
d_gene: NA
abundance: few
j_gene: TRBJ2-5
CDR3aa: CASSEGEGDETQYF
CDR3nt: TGCGCCAGCAGTGAAGGGGAGGGGGACGAGACCCAGTACTTC

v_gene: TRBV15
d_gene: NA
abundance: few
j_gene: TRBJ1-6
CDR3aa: CATSRERTANSPLHF
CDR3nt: TGTGCCACCAGCAGAGAAAGGACAGCAAATTCACCCCTCCACTTT

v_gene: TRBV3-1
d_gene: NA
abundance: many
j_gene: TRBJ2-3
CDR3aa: CASRGATTDTQYF
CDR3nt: TGTGCCAGCCGGGGGGCAACCACAGATACGCAGTATTTT

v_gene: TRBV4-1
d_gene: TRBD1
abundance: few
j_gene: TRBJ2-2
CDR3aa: CASSHLTEGARNKNTGELFF
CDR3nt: TGCGCCAGCAGCCACCTCACTGAGGGGGCACGGAATAAGAACACCGGGGAGCTGTTTTTT

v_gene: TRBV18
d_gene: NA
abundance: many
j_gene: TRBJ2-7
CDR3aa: CASSQGTDEQYF
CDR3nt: TGTGCCAGCTCCCAGGGTACCGACGAGCAGTACTTC

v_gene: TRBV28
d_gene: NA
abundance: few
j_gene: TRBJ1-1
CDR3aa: CASSAPPTEAFF
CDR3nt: TGTGCCAGCAGTGCCCCGCCCACGGAAGCTTTCTTT

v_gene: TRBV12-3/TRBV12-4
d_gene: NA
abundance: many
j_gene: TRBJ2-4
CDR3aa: CASKGGYIQYF
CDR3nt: TGTGCCAGCAAGGGCGGATACATTCAGTACTTC

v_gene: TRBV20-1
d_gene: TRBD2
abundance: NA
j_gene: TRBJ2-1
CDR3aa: CSASPSGRHYNEQFF
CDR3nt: TGCAGTGCTAGCCCTAGCGGGAGGCACTACAATGAGCAGTTCTTC

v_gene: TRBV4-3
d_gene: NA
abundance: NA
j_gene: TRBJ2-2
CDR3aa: CASSQRKLAGTGELFF
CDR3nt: TGCGCCAGCAGCCAAAGGAAACTAGCAGGGACCGGGGAGCTGTTTTTT